This T cell receptor (beta chain) was captured in a study of graft-versus-host responses after intestinal transplantation. Overall study findings and caveats: Allografts of one patient group, those with graft-donor T cell macrochimerism, had high graft-versus-host to host-versus-graft clonal ratios. Peak circulating GvH clone levels tracked with early post-transplant HvG declines.

This clone was counted only a few times. Its antigen is not identified. Other DNA sequences of this sample code for an identical CDR3. The method was immunoSEQ multiplex PCR; TCRdb's version includes in-frame clones alone and lacks a portion of them. In the table there are about 110,000 clones, approximately 93% of which are singletons. Trimming at V came to 0 bases and at J to 4 bases, leaving 0 bases not matched to a gene. Germline CDR1 and CDR2: LGHNA and YSLEER. The length of the CDR3 is 13 residues. The V call is TRBV4-3, the J call TRBJ2-7; 7 bases line up with TRBD1. This receptor was taken from a human donor who was the organ donor for an intestinal transplant. The sample in question was unstimulated CD8+ T cells sorted from spleen or lymph node cells, obtained before transplant. The CDR3 is CASSQDRGYEQYF. CDR3 in DNA: TGCGCCAGCAGCCAAGACAGGGGGTACGAGCAGTACTTC.